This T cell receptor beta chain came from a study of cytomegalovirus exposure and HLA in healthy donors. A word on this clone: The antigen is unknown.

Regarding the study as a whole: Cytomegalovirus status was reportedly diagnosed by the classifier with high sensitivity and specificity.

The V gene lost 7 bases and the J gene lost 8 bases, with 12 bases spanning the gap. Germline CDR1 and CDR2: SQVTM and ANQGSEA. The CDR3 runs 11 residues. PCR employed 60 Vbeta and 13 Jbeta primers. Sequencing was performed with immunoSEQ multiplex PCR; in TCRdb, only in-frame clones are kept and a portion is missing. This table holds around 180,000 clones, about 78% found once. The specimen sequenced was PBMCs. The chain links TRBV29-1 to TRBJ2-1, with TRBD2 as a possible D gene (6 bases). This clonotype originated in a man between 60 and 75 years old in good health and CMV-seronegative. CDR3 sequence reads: CSGGRDYEQFF. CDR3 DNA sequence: TGCAGCGGTGGAAGGGACTATGAGCAGTTCTTC.